This T cell receptor beta chain stems from a study of blood T cells in healthy people across ages. Study overall: The capture of about one barcoded beta molecule per two T cells was achieved by template switching. Findings and caveats of the study: Lack of knowledge of donor CMV status possibly confounded expanded clonotype changes.

This CDR3 contains 15 residues. Germline assignment: CDR1 SGHDT and CDR2 YYEEEE. With 4 bases removed from V and 4 bases from J, the gap between germline ends came to 15 bases. A J-beta primer mix and a sample-barcoded 5' primer were used in a second PCR of roughly 7 to 12 cycles. Samples each returned at least 2.5 million CDR3-containing paired-end reads. TCRdb fed the 5' RACE reads into MiXCR, producing one record per CDR3 protein. The sample comprises around 870,000 distinct CDR3 sequences, less than 35% of which are singletons, and roughly 17% rests with the top ten. There are a few counts of this clonotype. The antigen is undetermined. Total RNA, at least 6 micrograms per sample, was extracted from PBMCs.

Sequencing was done on a sample of blood. This chain connects TRBV5-6 to TRBJ1-3; D remains unclear. This TCR derives from a woman at least 80 years old in good health. The CDR3 spells CASSLRVGAGNTIYF. CDR3 sequence (DNA): TGTGCCAGCAGCCTTCGCGTCGGTGCGGGAAACACCATATATTTT.